Listed below are T cell receptor beta chains from one sample, sequenced in a study of blood T cell repertoires in COVID-19. Measured with immunoSEQ multiplex PCR; TCRdb has only the in-frame clones, and not every one. The table records around 250,000 clones, about 87% of them present only once. Sequencing was performed on PBMCs or T cells enriched from blood (not recorded which). These receptors all come from a woman aged 25 to 39 with acute COVID-19. The CDR3 runs from the conserved cysteine through the conserved F or W.

TRBJ2-3 TRBV12-5 CASGFAGGTDTQYF
TRBJ2-7 TRBV6-5 CASADGPEQYF
TRBJ2-1 TRBV27 CASSSGLAHNEQFF
TRBJ1-4 TRBV28 CASSRHQGAGGEKLFF
TRBJ2-5 TRBV6-5 CASSYSAGAETQYF
TRBJ1-5 TRBV19 CASSSGDVNQPQHF
TRBJ1-5 TRBV28 CASSRDRGPYNQPQHF
TRBJ2-7 TRBV9 CASSGRTGSYEQYF
TRBJ2-7 TRBV18 CASSPGQGSEQYF
TRBJ2-6 TRBV5-1 CASQDSWTSGANVLTF
TRBJ1-4 TRBV15 CATSRGTAYEKLFF
TRBJ1-2 TRBV2 CASSRQPYGYTF
TRBJ1-5 TRBV28 CASTSLDRDYSNQPQHF
TRBJ2-3 TRBV4-1 CASSQEEFSDTQYF
TRBJ2-7 TRBV6-6 CASGHPGRAYEQYF
TRBJ1-2 TRBV4-1 CASSLSSLQPDRANYGYTF
TRBJ2-1 TRBV3-1/TRBV3-2 CASSQDLRGEQFF
TRBJ2-2 TRBV3-1/TRBV3-2 CASSQDLWLAGGTNTGELFF
TRBJ2-1 TRBV5-1 CASRGEGLAGGFF
TRBJ1-3 TRBV18 CATQRGPSGNTIYF
TRBJ2-1 TRBV24-1 CATSDFAGTGGNEQFF
TRBJ2-1 TRBV27 CASSPLPPLAGGENEQFF
TRBJ1-1 TRBV28 CASSFWAGQNTEAFF
TRBJ1-1 TRBV2 CASSEDRAGAFF
TRBJ1-1 TRBV27 CASSFPGNTEAFF
TRBJ1-1 TRBV19 CASRGQGTNTEAFF
TRBJ2-3 TRBV3-1/TRBV3-2 CASREPMSDTQYF
TRBJ1-1 TRBV20-1 CSSQLNTEAFF
TRBJ2-5 TRBV6-5 CASSYPGTGAARTQYF
TRBJ2-4 TRBV5-4 CASSLGLRPDQYF
TRBJ2-7 TRBV4-1 CASSQEIAGGRYEQYF
TRBJ2-2 TRBV7-9 CASSLELDTGELFF
TRBJ2-1 TRBV29-1 CSVEGQGSLYNEQFF
TRBJ2-1 TRBV30 CAWGQGRGNEQFF
TRBJ2-7 TRBV5-1 CASSPTGTHEQYF
TRBJ2-7 TRBV2 CASNGQGAYEQYF
TRBJ1-5 TRBV21-1 CASGSINSDQPQHF
TRBJ1-2 TRBV11-2 CASSLDNQGYTF
TRBJ2-1 TRBV4-1 CASSQGQGLNNEQFF
TRBJ2-1 TRBV7-2 CASSYLAGSYNEQFF
TRBJ2-3 TRBV5-1 CASRAGGSTDTQYF
TRBJ2-4 TRBV5-1 CASMPTGGSKNIQYF
TRBJ1-6 TRBV9 CASSVGGDNSPLHF
TRBJ2-1 TRBV7-2 CASSWRLAGGDEQFF
TRBJ1-5 TRBV5-1 CASSLDGQDDQPQHF
TRBJ1-2 TRBV10-2 CASSRRDFGYGYTF
TRBJ1-1 TRBV29-1 CSVESRGYDTEAFF
TRBJ2-1 TRBV2 CASSEEVGLAGGSSYNEQFF
TRBJ2-5 TRBV15 CATSRGGDGETQYF
TRBJ2-3 TRBV29-1 CSVARAYTDTQYF
TRBJ1-1 TRBV28 CASSFGGNTEAFF
TRBJ2-1 TRBV4-1 CASSQQGLEQFF
TRBJ2-2 TRBV18 CASSPWTSGNTGELFF
TRBJ2-1 TRBV7-3 CASSPRDRPSHNEQFF
TRBJ2-1 TRBV19 CASAGTGRSSYNEQFF